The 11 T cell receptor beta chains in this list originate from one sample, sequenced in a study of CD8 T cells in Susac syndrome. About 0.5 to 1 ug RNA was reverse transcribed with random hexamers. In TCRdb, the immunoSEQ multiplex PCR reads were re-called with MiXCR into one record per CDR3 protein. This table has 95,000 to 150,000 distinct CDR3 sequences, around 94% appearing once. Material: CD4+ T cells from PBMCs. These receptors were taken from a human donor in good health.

Here the CDR3 DNA reads TGCGCCAGCAGTTACATAGGGGGACAGGCCAACTACGAGCAGTACTTC. This gives the protein CASSYIGGQANYEQYF. This chain links TRBV5-1 with TRBJ2-7; 8 bases match TRBD1. Trimming at V came to 5 bases and at J to 3 bases, leaving 13 bases not matched to a gene. The CDR3 is 16 residues long. Germline V gene sequence: CDR1 SGHRS, CDR2 YFSETQ.

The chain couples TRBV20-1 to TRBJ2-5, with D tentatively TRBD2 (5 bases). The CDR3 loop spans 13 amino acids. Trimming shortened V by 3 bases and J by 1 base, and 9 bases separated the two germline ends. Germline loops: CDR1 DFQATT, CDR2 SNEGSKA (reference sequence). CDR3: CSARRVAQETQYF. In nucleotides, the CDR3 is TGCAGTGCTAGGAGGGTAGCCCAAGAGACCCAGTACTTC.

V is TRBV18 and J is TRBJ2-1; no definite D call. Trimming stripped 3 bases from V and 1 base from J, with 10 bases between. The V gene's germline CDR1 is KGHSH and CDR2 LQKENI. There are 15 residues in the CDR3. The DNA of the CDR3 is TGTGCCAGCTCACCCACGGATCAATCCTACAATGAGCAGTTCTTC. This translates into CASSPTDQSYNEQFF.

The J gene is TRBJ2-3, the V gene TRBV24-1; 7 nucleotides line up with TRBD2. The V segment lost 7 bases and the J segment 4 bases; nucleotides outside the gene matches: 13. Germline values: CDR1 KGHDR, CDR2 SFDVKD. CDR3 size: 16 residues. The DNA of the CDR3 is TGTGCCACCAGCCAGGGAGGGGCCGCGTCCCCAGATACGCAGTATTTT. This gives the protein CATSQGGAASPDTQYF.

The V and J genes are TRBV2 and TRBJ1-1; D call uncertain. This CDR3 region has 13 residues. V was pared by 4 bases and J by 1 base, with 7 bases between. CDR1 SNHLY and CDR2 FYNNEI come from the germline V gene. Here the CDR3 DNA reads TGTGCCAGCAGTGGGGCTCCGAACACTGAAGCTTTCTTT. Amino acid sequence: CASSGAPNTEAFF.

CDR3 loop: CASSYGTGNHEQYF. For the CDR3, the DNA is TGTGCCAGCAGTTACGGGACAGGGAACCACGAGCAGTACTTC. The chain uses TRBV6-5 and TRBJ2-7; TRBD1 agrees at 9 bases. This CDR3 has 14 residues. The J segment lost 5 bases and the V segment lost 2 bases, leaving 4 bases of the junction unmatched. CDR1 and CDR2 (germline): MNHEY, SVGAGI.

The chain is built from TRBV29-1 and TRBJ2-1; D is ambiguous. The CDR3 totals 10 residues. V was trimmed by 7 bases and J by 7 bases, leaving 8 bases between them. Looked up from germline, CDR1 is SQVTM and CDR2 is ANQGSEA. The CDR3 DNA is TGCAGCGCCGCCAGGAATGAGCAGTTCTTC. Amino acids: CSAARNEQFF.

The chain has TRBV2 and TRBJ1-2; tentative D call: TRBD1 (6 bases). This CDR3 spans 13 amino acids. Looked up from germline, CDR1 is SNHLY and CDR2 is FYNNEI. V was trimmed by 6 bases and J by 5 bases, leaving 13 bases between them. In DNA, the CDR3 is TGTGCCAGCAGCGAAACAGGGAGGTATGGCTACACCTTC. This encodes CASSETGRYGYTF.

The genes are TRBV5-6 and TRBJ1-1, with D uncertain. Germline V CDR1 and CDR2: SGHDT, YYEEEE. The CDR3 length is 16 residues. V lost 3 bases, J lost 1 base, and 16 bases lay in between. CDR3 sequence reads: CASSSGSTERNTEAFF. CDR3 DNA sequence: TGTGCCAGCAGCTCGGGTAGTACCGAACGGAACACTGAAGCTTTCTTT.

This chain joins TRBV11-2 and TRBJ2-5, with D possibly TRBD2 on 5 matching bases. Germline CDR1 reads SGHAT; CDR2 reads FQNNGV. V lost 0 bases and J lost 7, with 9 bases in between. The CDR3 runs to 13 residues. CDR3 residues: CASSLEAAGTQYF. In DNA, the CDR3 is TGTGCCAGCAGCTTAGAGGCGGCGGGGACCCAGTACTTC.

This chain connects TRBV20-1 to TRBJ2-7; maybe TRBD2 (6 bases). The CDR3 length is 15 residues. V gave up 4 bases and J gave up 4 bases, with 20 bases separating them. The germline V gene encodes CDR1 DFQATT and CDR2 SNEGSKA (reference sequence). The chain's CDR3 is CSAIRRASAQYEQYF. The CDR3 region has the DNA TGCAGTGCTATCCGTCGGGCTAGCGCACAATACGAGCAGTACTTC.